Following are 25 T cell receptor beta chains from one sample sequenced in a study of blood T cells in healthy people across ages. A second PCR of about 7 to 12 cycles used a sample-barcoded 5' primer and a J-beta primer mix. MiXCR, run by TCRdb on the 5' RACE reads, gives a single entry per CDR3 protein. The top ten clones hold 11% of a sample with fewer than 2,000,000 distinct CDR3 sequences, roughly 32% of them seen once. The specimen was blood. All receptors come from a woman aged 25 to 39 in good health.

This rearrangement joins TRBV20-1 to TRBJ2-5; tentatively, D is TRBD2 (6 bases). V gave up 3 bases and J gave up 1 base, with 18 bases separating them. The length of the CDR3 is 16 residues. The germline CDR1 and CDR2 sequences are DFQATT and SNEGSKA (reference sequence). The CDR3, as DNA: TGCAGTGCTAGCCGCGGGGTATGCCCCTCCCAAGAGACCCAGTACTTC. This sequence encodes CSASRGVCPSQETQYF.

This chain uses TRBV4-1 with TRBJ1-5; D perhaps matches TRBD1 (6 bases). This CDR3 contains 14 residues. The germline V gene encodes CDR1 MGHRA and CDR2 YSYEKL. Trimming removed 0 bases at V and 7 bases at J, with 10 bases between. Written as DNA, the CDR3 is TGCGCCAGCAGCCAAGAGGAGAGGGGGCAGCCCCAGCATTTT. Amino acids: CASSQEERGQPQHF.

The chain recombines TRBV11-3 with TRBJ2-2; no firm D call. The ends were cut back, 0 bases at V and 4 bases at J, with 9 bases in the middle. The CDR3 is 15 amino acids. Germline assignment: CDR1 SGHNT and CDR2 YENEEA. The CDR3 DNA reads TGTGCCAGCAGCTTAGAGGCCCCCCCCACCGGGGAGCTGTTTTTT. Its translation is CASSLEAPPTGELFF.

The chain has TRBV27 and TRBJ2-1; possibly TRBD2 for D (7 bases). Trimming left V 6 bases short and J 3 bases short, with 12 bases between. The CDR3 length is 14 residues. The V gene's germline CDR1 is MNHEY and CDR2 SMNVEV (reference sequence). The CDR3 protein is CASSRGGHYNEQFF. The CDR3 DNA reads as TGTGCCAGCAGCCGCGGGGGCCACTACAATGAGCAGTTCTTC.

This clonotype was counted ten times or more. The rearrangement joins TRBV12-3 or TRBV12-4 to TRBJ2-3; D gene unclear. Trimming took 1 base from V and 5 from J, leaving 10 bases between them. This CDR3 comprises 14 residues. The CDR3 DNA sequence: TGTGCCAGCAGTTTAGGAGCGAGGAGAGATACGCAGTATTTT. Its protein product is CASSLGARRDTQYF.

Points on this clonotype: A read error may produce the germline difference seen at one junction end. V and J are TRBV5-1 and TRBJ2-3; TRBD2 aligns across 7 bases. This CDR3 region has 12 residues. From germline, CDR1 is SGHRS and CDR2 YFSETQ. The CDR3 protein is CASSSRGDMQYF. The CDR3 DNA reads as TGCGCCAGCAGCTCCCGGGGGGATATGCAGTATTTT.

The chain employs TRBV4-2 and TRBJ2-3, with 14 bases aligning to TRBD2. The ends lost 3 bases at V and 6 bases at J; junction bases unmatched: 5. The CDR3 is made up of 16 amino acids. In germline, CDR1 is LGHNA, CDR2 YNFKEQ. The CDR3 DNA sequence: TGTGCCAGCAGCCAGGTGACTAGCGGGGGGGCTGATACGCAGTATTTT. Amino acid sequence: CASSQVTSGGADTQYF.

In its sample, this clonotype was seen a few times. J is TRBJ2-1 and V is TRBV30; 11 nucleotides line up with TRBD2. V lost 1 base and J lost 2; bases outside the gene matches: 7. Germline V gene sequence: CDR1 GTSNPN, CDR2 SVGIG (reference sequence). This CDR3 comprises 17 residues. The CDR3 bases are TGTGCCTGGAGTGGTCTAGCGGGGGGCGGAACCTACAATGAGCAGTTCTTC. Protein: CAWSGLAGGGTYNEQFF. Full variable domain (missing parts from reference TRBV30 and TRBJ2-1): SQTIHQWPATLVQPVGSPLSLECTVEGTSNPNLYWYRQAAGRGLQLLFYSVGIGQISSEVPQNLSASRPQDRQFILSSKKLLLSDSGFYLCAWSGLAGGGTYNEQFFGPGTRLTVL.

The chain joins TRBV7-6 to TRBJ2-7, with TRBD2 matching over 7 bases. Germline CDR1 SGHVS, CDR2 FNYEAQ. V gave up 5 bases and J gave up 7 bases; unmatched junction bases: 11. The CDR3 covers 14 residues. Written as DNA, the CDR3 is TGTGCCAGCAGCCCCCAACTAGTGGGAGGGGAGCAGTACTTC. Amino acid sequence: CASSPQLVGGEQYF.

The J gene is TRBJ1-2, the V gene TRBV20-1, with 8 positions matching TRBD1. V lost 3 bases and J lost 4; bases outside the gene matches: 4. The CDR3 runs to 13 residues. Germline assignment: CDR1 DFQATT and CDR2 SNEGSKA (reference sequence). The CDR3 protein is CSARPTGGYGYTF. DNA for the CDR3: TGCAGTGCTAGGCCCACAGGGGGCTATGGCTACACCTTC.

There are many counts of this clonotype. The gene calls are TRBV5-1 and TRBJ2-1; D remains unclear. V was shortened by 1 base and J by 2 bases, with 4 bases between the two germline ends. Looked up from germline, CDR1 is SGHRS and CDR2 is YFSETQ. The CDR3 spans 13 residues. The CDR3 DNA follows: TGCGCCAGCAGCTTGAACCCCTACAATGAGCAGTTCTTC. Protein: CASSLNPYNEQFF.

The rearrangement uses TRBV28 and TRBJ1-5, with 9 nucleotides matching TRBD1. The CDR3 contains 16 residues. CDR1 is MDHEN, CDR2 SYDVKM, per germline. The V gene end was trimmed by 5 bases and the J gene end by 6 bases; junction bases not matched to a gene: 11. The CDR3 loop is CASSTGQGPVSQPQHF. The CDR3 DNA sequence: TGTGCCAGCAGTACGGGACAGGGACCAGTAAGTCAGCCCCAGCATTTT.

The table lists this clonotype with a few counts. V usage is TRBV3-1 and J usage is TRBJ2-7; TRBD2 might be the D (6 bases). The J call may be wrong; the DNA end is better matched by TRBJ2-5. The CDR3 spans 14 residues. Per the germline V gene, CDR1 is LGHDT and CDR2 is YNNKEL (reference sequence). This CDR3 is CASSRRGSRETQYF. Written as DNA, the CDR3 is TGTGCCAGCAGCCGACGGGGGTCCCGGGAGACCCAGTACTTC.

This clonotype occurred a few times. The gene calls are TRBV28 and TRBJ2-1, with 13 bases matching TRBD2. V shed 6 bases and J 10 bases; nucleotides not matched to a gene: 9. The CDR3 has 15 amino acids. Germline V gives CDR1 MDHEN, CDR2 SYDVKM. CDR3 DNA sequence: TGTGCCAGCAGGGGGGGACTAGCGGGATCGAGAGAGCAGTTCTTC. Its protein product is CASRGGLAGSREQFF.

V gene TRBV3-1 combines with J gene TRBJ1-4; 7 bases line up with TRBD1. Trimming removed 6 bases from V and 8 bases from J; junction bases left unmatched: 12. The CDR3 is made up of 15 amino acids. CDR1 is LGHDT and CDR2 is YNNKEL in the germline V gene (reference sequence). CDR3 in amino acids: CASSSFTGVREKLFF. CDR3 DNA: TGTGCCAGCAGTTCCTTCACAGGGGTGAGGGAAAAACTGTTTTTT.

This chain uses TRBV27 with TRBJ2-1, with D unclear. The CDR3 runs to 14 residues. V lost 2 bases, J lost 5 bases, and 10 bases lay in between. Germline loops: CDR1 MNHEY, CDR2 SMNVEV (reference sequence). The CDR3 DNA follows: TGTGCCAGCAGTTTAGGTCGAACTCACAATGAGCAGTTCTTC. Residues: CASSLGRTHNEQFF.

V usage is TRBV5-6 and J usage is TRBJ2-7; D might be TRBD2 (5 bases). The CDR3 contains 14 residues. V shed 4 bases and J shed 2 bases, with 13 bases lying between them. Germline CDR1 is SGHDT and CDR2 is YYEEEE. CDR3 residues: CASSPGFGPYEQYF. In DNA form, the CDR3 reads TGTGCCAGCAGCCCGGGATTCGGGCCCTACGAGCAGTACTTC.

The chain has TRBV11-2 and TRBJ2-6; TRBD2 is a possible D gene (5 bases). V shed 7 bases and J shed 0 bases, with 10 bases lying between them. The germline gives CDR1 SGHAT, CDR2 FQNNGV. This CDR3 spans 15 amino acids. The CDR3 region is CASNGEISGANVLTF. The CDR3 DNA sequence: TGTGCCAGCAACGGGGAGATCTCTGGGGCCAACGTCCTGACTTTC.

CDR3 sequence: CASSQIDIAYEQYF. The DNA for the CDR3 is TGTGCCAGCAGTCAAATTGACATTGCCTACGAGCAGTACTTC. The chain combines TRBV7-9 with TRBJ2-7; the D is unclear. The CDR3 has 14 amino acids. V lost 6 bases, J lost 2 bases, and 14 bases lay in between. CDR1 and CDR2 from the germline V gene are SEHNR and FQNEAQ (reference sequence).

This clonotype showed up just a few times. V gene TRBV12-3 or TRBV12-4 combines with J gene TRBJ2-1; D tentatively reads TRBD1 or TRBD2 (9 bases each). The CDR3 is made up of 20 amino acids. V dropped 5 bases and J dropped 8 bases, with 34 bases sitting between them. CDR3 coding DNA: TGTGCCAGCAGTCTCAGTCCCGGGACAGGGACTAGCCCCCGGGGAGATGAGCAGTTCTTC. Its protein is CASSLSPGTGTSPRGDEQFF.

The chain combines TRBV29-1 with TRBJ1-2, with a tentative D call TRBD1 (5 bases). Looked up from germline, CDR1 is SQVTM and CDR2 is ANQGSEA. The CDR3 totals 11 residues. DNA of the CDR3: TGCAGAGTGTGGGGCTCCTATGGCTACACCTTC. Residues: CRVWGSYGYTF.

This clonotype was found a few times. At one end the junction does not follow the germline gene, possibly because of a read error. The V call is TRBV5-1, the J call TRBJ2-2; weak D call: TRBD2 (5 bases). The V gene's germline CDR1 is SGHRS and CDR2 YFSETQ. The CDR3 consists of 16 residues. The CDR3 loop is CASSFRFERSTGERFF. In DNA form, the CDR3 reads TGCGCCAGCAGCTTTCGTTTTGAACGTTCTACCGGGGAGCGGTTTTTT.

This chain's CDR3 is CASSLATEILAGGSYEQYF. The CDR3 coding sequence is TGTGCCAGCAGCTTAGCGACGGAGATACTAGCGGGAGGCTCCTACGAGCAGTACTTC. The chain uses TRBV7-2 and TRBJ2-7, with TRBD2 matching over 12 bases. Looked up from germline, CDR1 is SGHTA and CDR2 is FQGNSA. V gave up 0 bases and J gave up 0 bases; unmatched junction bases: 9. The CDR3 sequence is 19 residues long.

This clonotype was seen a few times. V gene TRBV5-1 combines with J gene TRBJ1-2; 7 bases agree with TRBD1. Germline V gene sequence: CDR1 SGHRS, CDR2 YFSETQ. V shed 0 bases, J shed 2 bases, and the junction held 16 bases outside the gene matches. The CDR3 covers 19 residues. CDR3 DNA: TGCGCCAGCAGCTTGGCCGGAGGGGGCCAGTTTGGTACAAACTATGGCTACACCTTC. It encodes CASSLAGGGQFGTNYGYTF.

This rearrangement joins TRBV5-1 to TRBJ2-7; weak D call: TRBD1 (5 bases). The CDR3 consists of 12 residues. The ends were cut back, 4 bases at V and 12 bases at J, with 17 bases in the middle. Germline V CDR1 and CDR2: SGHRS, YFSETQ. The CDR3 sequence: CASSGQGNSPYF. The DNA of the CDR3 is TGCGCCAGCAGCGGCCAGGGCAATTCCCCGTACTTC.